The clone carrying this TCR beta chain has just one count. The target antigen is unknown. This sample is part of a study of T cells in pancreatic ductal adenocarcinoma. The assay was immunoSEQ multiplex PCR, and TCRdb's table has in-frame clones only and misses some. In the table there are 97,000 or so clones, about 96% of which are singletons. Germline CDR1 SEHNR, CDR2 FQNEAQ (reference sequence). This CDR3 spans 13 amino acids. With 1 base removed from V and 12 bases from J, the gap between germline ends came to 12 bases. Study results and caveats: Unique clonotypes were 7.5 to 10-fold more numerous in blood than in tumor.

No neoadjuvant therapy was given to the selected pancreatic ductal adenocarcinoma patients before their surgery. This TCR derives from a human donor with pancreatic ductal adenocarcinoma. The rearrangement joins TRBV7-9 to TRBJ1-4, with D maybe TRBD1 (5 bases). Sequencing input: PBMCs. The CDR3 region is CASSLVSGTELFF. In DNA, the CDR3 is TGTGCCAGCAGCTTAGTAAGCGGGACGGAACTGTTTTTT.